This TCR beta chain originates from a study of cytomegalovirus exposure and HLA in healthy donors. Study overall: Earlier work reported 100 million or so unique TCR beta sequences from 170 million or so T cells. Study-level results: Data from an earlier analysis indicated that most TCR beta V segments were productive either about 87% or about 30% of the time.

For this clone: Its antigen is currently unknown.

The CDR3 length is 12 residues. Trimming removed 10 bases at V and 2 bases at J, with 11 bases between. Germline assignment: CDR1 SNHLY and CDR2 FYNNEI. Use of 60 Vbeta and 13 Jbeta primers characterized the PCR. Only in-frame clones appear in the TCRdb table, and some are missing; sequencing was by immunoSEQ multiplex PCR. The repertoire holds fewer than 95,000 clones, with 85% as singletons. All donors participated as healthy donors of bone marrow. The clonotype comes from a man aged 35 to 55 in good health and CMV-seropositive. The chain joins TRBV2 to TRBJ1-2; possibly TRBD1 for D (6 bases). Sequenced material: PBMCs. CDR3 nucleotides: TGTGCCACCGACAGGTCGAACTATGGCTACACCTTC. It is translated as CATDRSNYGYTF.